Sequencing of this T cell receptor (beta chain) was carried out in a study of blood T cells in healthy people across ages. A second PCR, run for roughly 7 to 12 cycles, used a sample-barcoded 5' primer plus a J-beta primer mix. A template-switch adaptor containing 12 random nucleotides labeled each cDNA molecule. TCRdb re-derived calls from the 5' RACE reads in MiXCR, one entry per CDR3 protein. The sample includes around 1.7 million distinct CDR3 sequences, roughly 30% of them seen just once. This CDR3 spans 13 amino acids. Germline CDR1 and CDR2: MNHNY and SVGAGI (reference sequence). The study, taken as a whole, reports: A roughly linear fall in TCR beta diversity per million T cells was seen with increasing age.

Regarding this clonotype: The antigen remains unidentified. A much larger clone differs from this one at a single base, so this may be a read error.

Material: blood. This clonotype was sampled from a woman aged 30 to 39 in good health. The rearrangement uses TRBV6-6 and TRBJ1-6; no clear D gene. The CDR3 is CASTLLESSPPHF. Here the CDR3 DNA reads TGTGCCAGCACTCTCCTCGAGAGCTCACCCCCCCACTTT.